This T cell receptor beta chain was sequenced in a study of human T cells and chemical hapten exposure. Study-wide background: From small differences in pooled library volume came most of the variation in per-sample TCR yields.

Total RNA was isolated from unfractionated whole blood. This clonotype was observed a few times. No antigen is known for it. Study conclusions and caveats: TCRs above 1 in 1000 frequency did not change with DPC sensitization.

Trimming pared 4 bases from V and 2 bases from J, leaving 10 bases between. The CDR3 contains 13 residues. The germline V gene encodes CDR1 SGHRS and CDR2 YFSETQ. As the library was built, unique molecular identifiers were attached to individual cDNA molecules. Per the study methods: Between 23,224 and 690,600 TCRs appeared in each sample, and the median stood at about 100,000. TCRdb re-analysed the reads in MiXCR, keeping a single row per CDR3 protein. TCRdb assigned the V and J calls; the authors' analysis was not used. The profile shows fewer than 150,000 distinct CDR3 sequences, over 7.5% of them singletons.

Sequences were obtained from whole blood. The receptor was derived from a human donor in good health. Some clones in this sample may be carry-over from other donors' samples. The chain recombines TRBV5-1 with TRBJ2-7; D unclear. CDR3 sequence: CASSPENAYEQYF. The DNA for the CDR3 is TGCGCCAGCAGCCCCGAGAACGCCTACGAGCAGTACTTC. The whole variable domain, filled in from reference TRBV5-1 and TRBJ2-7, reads KAGVTQTPRYLIKTRGQQVTLSCSPISGHRSVSWYQQTPGQGLQFLFEYFSETQRNKGNFPGRFSGRQFSNSRSEMNVSTLELGDSALYLCASSPENAYEQYFGPGTRLTVT.